What follows is one T cell receptor (beta chain) and its context. Its target is unknown. This entry comes from a study of blood T cells in healthy people across ages. As for the study in general: Template switching recovered approximately one barcoded beta molecule for every two T cells.

A second about 6 to 12 cycle PCR used barcoded and J-beta primers. MiXCR, run by TCRdb on the 5' RACE reads, gives a single entry per CDR3 protein. There are some 750,000 distinct CDR3 sequences in the sample; 22% occur only once, and approximately 20% lies in the top ten. This CDR3 is built from 16 residues. Per the germline V gene, CDR1 is MDHEN and CDR2 is SYDVKM. Trimming cost V 4 bases and J 6 bases; bases outside gene matches: 15. Study outcomes and limitations: What prevented conclusive comparison of naive and antigen-experienced cells was that PBMCs were unsorted. Greater diversity and more naive CD4+ cells were seen in long-lived donors than in aged donors. Roughly linear age-related decline in beta diversity appeared, significant by age about 40.

The TCR originated in a man between 65 and 79 years old in good health. Sequencing input: blood. The genes are TRBV28 and TRBJ2-7; 7 bases match TRBD1. CDR3 sequence: CASSSPSRTGTREQYV. The DNA for the CDR3 is TGTGCCAGCAGTTCCCCCTCCCGGACAGGAACCCGCGAGCAGTACGTC.